One T cell receptor (beta chain) is described in this entry. This sample was taken from a study of blood T cell repertoires in COVID-19. Study-wide context: Sources were T cells, B-cell-depleted T cells, or PBMCs; the material itself was cDNA or gDNA.

Generated by immunoSEQ multiplex PCR, the TCRdb table keeps only in-frame clones and is missing some. The table has 85,000 to 100,000 clones, around nine tenths seen once. The CDR3 length is 15 residues. V lost 5 bases and J lost 3, with 16 bases in between. Germline values: CDR1 ENHRY, CDR2 SYGVKD. The clonotype originates from a man aged 60 to 75 with acute or convalescent COVID-19. V usage is TRBV10-3 and J usage is TRBJ1-1; maybe TRBD1 (6 bases). Sequenced sample: peripheral blood. CDR3 protein: CAISRARGADTEAFF. The CDR3 nucleotides are TGTGCCATCAGTCGAGCCCGGGGGGCAGACACTGAAGCTTTCTTT.